What follows are 7 T cell receptor beta chains derived from one specimen sequenced in a study of T cells in Graves' hyperthyroidism and ophthalmopathy. The investigators amplified TCR beta CDR3 regions from RNA transcripts. During a first-round RT-PCR of the TCR CDR3, the HTBI primer set was used. TCRdb recomputed calls from the multiplex PCR reads with MiXCR, one row per CDR3 protein. The sample holds about 330,000 distinct CDR3 sequences, roughly 13% seen once. Sequenced sample: blood. These receptor sequences come from a woman between 40 and 55 years old with Graves' ophthalmopathy.

This clonotype has more than one count but fewer than ten. V is TRBV19 and J is TRBJ2-3; TRBD2 aligns across 15 bases. This CDR3 spans 14 amino acids. V dropped 6 bases and J dropped 11; count of bases not matched to a gene: 6. Germline CDR1 and CDR2: LNHDA and SQIVND (reference sequence). DNA for the CDR3: TGTGCCAGTAGCGATGGGACTAGCGGGAGGAGGCAGTATTTT. Protein sequence: CASSDGTSGRRQYF.

This clonotype was detected many times. The chain couples TRBV20-1 to TRBJ1-1; possibly TRBD1 for D (6 bases). The CDR3 length is 12 residues. With 5 bases removed from V and 4 bases from J, the gap between germline ends came to 11 bases. Germline CDR1 reads DFQATT; CDR2 reads SNEGSKA (reference sequence). CDR3 nucleotide sequence: TGCAGTGCTTCAATAGGGGGCACTGAAGCTTTCTTT. Amino acid sequence: CSASIGGTEAFF.

This clonotype was observed many times. The chain is built from TRBV9 and TRBJ2-7; no clear D. The germline V gene encodes CDR1 SGDLS and CDR2 YYNGEE. The length of the CDR3 is 14 residues. The V and J ends lost 3 bases and 0 bases respectively, with 10 bases between them. The CDR3 is CASSDPDNSYEQYF. CDR3 DNA sequence: TGTGCCAGCAGCGATCCCGACAACTCCTACGAGCAGTACTTC.

The sample holds many counts of this clonotype. The gene calls are TRBV5-1 and TRBJ2-2; tentatively, D is TRBD2 (6 bases). Germline-derived CDR1 and CDR2 are SGHRS and YFSETQ. CDR3 length: 15 residues. V lost 1 base and J 2 bases, leaving 9 bases between the germline ends. In nucleotides, the CDR3 is TGCGCCAGCAGCTTGACGGGGGACAACACCGGGGAGCTGTTTTTT. Amino acids: CASSLTGDNTGELFF. Together with reference TRBV5-1 and TRBJ2-2, the CDR3 gives the full variable domain: KAGVTQTPRYLIKTRGQQVTLSCSPISGHRSVSWYQQTPGQGLQFLFEYFSETQRNKGNFPGRFSGRQFSNSRSEMNVSTLELGDSALYLCASSLTGDNTGELFFGEGSRLTVL.

This clonotype was recorded at least ten times. CDR3 amino acids: CASSLSGGITDTQYF. In DNA form, the CDR3 reads TGTGCCAGCAGCTTAAGCGGGGGGATCACAGATACGCAGTATTTT. The rearrangement links TRBV11-2 to TRBJ2-3; TRBD2 matches 9 bases. V lost 2 bases, J lost 2 bases, and 2 bases stayed unmatched. Germline assignment: CDR1 SGHAT and CDR2 FQNNGV. CDR3 length: 15 residues. Combining the CDR3 with reference TRBV11-2 and TRBJ2-3 gives the whole variable domain EAGVAQSPRYKIIEKRQSVAFWCNPISGHATLYWYQQILGQGPKLLIQFQNNGVVDDSQLPKDRFSAERLKGVDSTLKIQPAKLEDSAVYLCASSLSGGITDTQYFGPGTRLTVL.

This clonotype was detected only a few times. The chain couples TRBV20-1 to TRBJ2-1; 8 nucleotides match TRBD2. From germline, CDR1 is DFQATT and CDR2 SNEGSKA (reference sequence). This CDR3 region has 13 residues. After removal of 3 bases from V and 6 bases from J, the junction contained 4 bases not matched to a gene. CDR3 sequence reads: CSARGLVVNEQFF. The DNA for the CDR3 is TGCAGTGCTAGGGGACTAGTCGTCAATGAGCAGTTCTTC.

This rearrangement joins TRBV29-1 to TRBJ2-7; D unresolved. The V gene lost 3 bases and the J gene lost 4 bases, with 7 bases spanning the gap. The germline CDR1 and CDR2 sequences are SQVTM and ANQGSEA. The CDR3 consists of 11 residues. The CDR3 nucleotides are TGCAGCGTTGAGCGATCGTACGAGCAGTACTTC. This gives the protein CSVERSYEQYF.